These 32 T cell receptor beta chains originate from one sample sequenced in a study of blood T cell repertoires in COVID-19. Assay: immunoSEQ multiplex PCR; the TCRdb copy retains only in-frame clones and omits some. Among 300,000 to 400,000 clones, roughly 87% were seen once, and the ten largest hold roughly 1%. Material: PBMCs or T cells enriched from blood (not recorded which). These receptors all come from a woman aged 30 to 39 who had recovered from COVID-19.

V and J are TRBV5-1 and TRBJ2-3; no clear D. This CDR3 region has 14 residues. Germline assignment: CDR1 SGHRS and CDR2 YFSETQ. Trimming stripped 2 bases from V and 4 bases from J, with 11 bases between. CDR3 sequence (DNA): TGCGCCAGCAGCTTAGCGCAGTTCGCAGATACGCAGTATTTT. It specifies CASSLAQFADTQYF. Full variable domain (missing parts from reference TRBV5-1 and TRBJ2-3): KAGVTQTPRYLIKTRGQQVTLSCSPISGHRSVSWYQQTPGQGLQFLFEYFSETQRNKGNFPGRFSGRQFSNSRSEMNVSTLELGDSALYLCASSLAQFADTQYFGPGTRLTVL.

This clone occurred once. The chain couples TRBV27 to TRBJ1-1, with unresolved D. V was clipped by 3 bases and J by 3 bases, with 20 bases between them. Germline V CDR1 and CDR2: MNHEY, SMNVEV (reference sequence). The CDR3 has 17 amino acids. CDR3 nucleotide sequence: TGTGCCAGCAGTTTCCCCAGCAAGGTGATTCGGGACACTGAAGCTTTCTTT. Its translation is CASSFPSKVIRDTEAFF.

This rearrangement joins TRBV3-1 (or the pseudogene TRBV3-2) to TRBJ1-1; tentative D call: TRBD1 (5 bases). CDR3 size: 15 residues. Germline lookup yields CDR1 LGHDT and CDR2 YNNKEL (reference sequence). V was cut by 1 base and J by 4 bases, with 13 bases left in between. CDR3 sequence (DNA): TGTGCCAGCAGCCAAGCGGGGGGAGCGGGCACTGAAGCTTTCTTT. Translated: CASSQAGGAGTEAFF.

The rearrangement links TRBV10-2 to TRBJ1-1; 7 bases line up with TRBD1. CDR1 and CDR2 (germline): WSHSY, SAAADI. Trimming removed 6 bases from V and 0 bases from J; junction bases left unmatched: 7. This CDR3 comprises 15 residues. The chain's CDR3 is CASRSRGPMNTEAFF. The CDR3 bases are TGCGCCAGCAGGTCGAGGGGGCCCATGAACACTGAAGCTTTCTTT.

V gene TRBV6-4 combines with J gene TRBJ2-6; tentative D call: TRBD1 (5 bases). This CDR3 has 18 residues. The germline V gene has CDR1 MRHNA and CDR2 SNTAGT. The V and J ends lost 11 bases and 0 bases respectively, with 23 bases between them. CDR3 nucleotide sequence: TGTGCCTCAGCAGGGATCCCGGAAAGAGCCTCTGGGGCCAACGTCCTGACTTTC. Its translation is CASAGIPERASGANVLTF.

The gene calls are TRBV5-1 and TRBJ2-2, with D uncertain. With 4 bases removed from V and 5 bases from J, the gap between germline ends came to 12 bases. CDR1 SGHRS and CDR2 YFSETQ come from the germline V gene. This CDR3 has 14 residues. The CDR3 DNA follows: TGCGCCAGCAGCGAAAGACTTGGTACCGGGGAGCTGTTTTTT. As protein: CASSERLGTGELFF.

The J gene is TRBJ1-2, the V gene TRBV3-1 (or the pseudogene TRBV3-2); D not resolved. The CDR3 loop spans 15 amino acids. Germline V gene lookup returns CDR1 LGHDT and CDR2 YNNKEL (reference sequence). V lost 3 bases and J 0 bases, leaving 11 bases between the germline ends. CDR3 nucleotides: TGTGCCAGCAGCCATCTGAGAGGAGCTAACTATGGCTACACCTTC. This codes for CASSHLRGANYGYTF.

V gene TRBV5-4 combines with J gene TRBJ2-1; 13 bases line up with TRBD2. The CDR3 totals 16 residues. V was pared by 3 bases and J by 8 bases, with 8 bases of the junction left unmatched. CDR1 and CDR2 from the germline V gene are SGHNT and YYREEE (reference sequence). The CDR3 reads CASSSQLAGGPDEQFF. CDR3 DNA sequence: TGTGCCAGCAGCTCGCAACTAGCGGGGGGGCCGGATGAGCAGTTCTTC.

The CDR3 here is CASSVRYTEAFF. DNA of the CDR3: TGTGCCAGTAGTGTGAGATACACTGAAGCTTTCTTT. V usage is TRBV19 and J usage is TRBJ1-1; D is unclear. CDR3 length: 12 residues. Looked up from germline, CDR1 is LNHDA and CDR2 is SQIVND (reference sequence). Between the trimmed V and J ends, which lost 5 bases and 3 bases, there was a span of 7 bases.

This chain links TRBV6-5 with TRBJ2-5, with a possible D match to TRBD1 (6 bases). V was cut by 2 bases and J by 5 bases, with 15 bases left in between. Per the germline V gene, CDR1 is MNHEY and CDR2 is SVGAGI. The CDR3 is 15 amino acids. CDR3: CASSYPGTYLETQYF. In DNA, the CDR3 is TGTGCCAGCAGTTACCCAGGGACATACTTGGAGACCCAGTACTTC.

This rearrangement joins TRBV5-4 to TRBJ2-1; D might be TRBD1 (6 bases). Germline values: CDR1 SGHNT, CDR2 YYREEE (reference sequence). Trimming removed 7 bases at V and 8 bases at J, with 16 bases between. The CDR3 spans 13 residues. The CDR3 is CASGYQGNDEQFF. CDR3 nucleotides: TGTGCCAGCGGGTATCAGGGGAACGATGAGCAGTTCTTC.

V gene TRBV18 combines with J gene TRBJ2-7, with 10 positions matching TRBD2. Germline V gene data show CDR1 as KGHSH and CDR2 as LQKENI. Germline trimming cut 6 bases from V and 4 bases from J; bases unmatched to any gene: 9. The CDR3 has 15 residues. The CDR3, as DNA: TGTGCCAGCTCGCTCACTCTAGCGGGGGAGTACGAGCAGTACTTC. This encodes CASSLTLAGEYEQYF.

This clone has a handful of counts. The chain links TRBV27 to TRBJ1-4, with D hard to call. V dropped 1 base and J dropped 0 bases, with 12 bases sitting between them. The CDR3 covers 17 residues. CDR1 and CDR2 (germline): MNHEY, SMNVEV (reference sequence). The CDR3 coding sequence is TGTGCCAGCAGTTTATTCGGCAGGCATGCAACTAATGAAAAACTGTTTTTT. Encoded protein: CASSLFGRHATNEKLFF. Using reference TRBV27 and TRBJ1-4 for the parts outside the CDR3, the full variable domain is EAQVTQNPRYLITVTGKKLTVTCSQNMNHEYMSWYRQDPGLGLRQIYYSMNVEVTDKGDVPEGYKVSRKEKRNFPLILESPSPNQTSLYFCASSLFGRHATNEKLFFGSGTQLSVL.

This clone was observed a single time. The chain has TRBV11-2 and TRBJ2-7, with a weak D call TRBD1 (6 bases). Germline CDR1 reads SGHAT; CDR2 reads FQNNGV. The length of the CDR3 is 16 residues. V was cut by 4 bases and J by 5 bases, with 21 bases left in between. The CDR3 here is CASSSSKTGLGNEQYF. The CDR3 nucleotides are TGTGCCAGCAGCTCCAGCAAGACAGGCCTTGGGAACGAGCAGTACTTC.

The chain has TRBV19 and TRBJ1-3, with 9 bases identical to TRBD1. The CDR3 loop spans 14 amino acids. From germline, CDR1 is LNHDA and CDR2 SQIVND (reference sequence). The J segment lost 9 bases and the V segment lost 4 bases, leaving 7 bases of the junction unmatched. DNA for the CDR3: TGTGCCAGTAGTACCCTGGGACAGGGACGCACCATATATTTT. Translated: CASSTLGQGRTIYF.

The sample holds one count of this clone. The rearrangement uses TRBV7-6 and TRBJ2-5; weak D call: TRBD2 (7 bases). The length of the CDR3 is 16 residues. Germline V gene data show CDR1 as SGHVS and CDR2 as FNYEAQ. Trimming left V 0 bases short and J 3 bases short, with 14 bases between. CDR3 region: CASSLAVAGAEETQYF. CDR3 nucleotides: TGTGCCAGCAGCTTAGCGGTGGCGGGGGCCGAAGAGACCCAGTACTTC.

The rearrangement links TRBV5-5 to TRBJ1-1; the D gene is possibly TRBD1 (5 bases). From germline, CDR1 is SGHKS and CDR2 YYEKEE (reference sequence). The CDR3 spans 15 residues. Trimming stripped 2 bases from V and 5 bases from J, with 16 bases between. The CDR3 DNA reads as TGTGCCAGCAGCTTTCAGGGAGGTGGTGAGACTGAAGCTTTCTTT. As protein: CASSFQGGGETEAFF.

As concerns this clone: The same CDR3 also results from other DNA sequences found in this sample. The chain combines TRBV19 with TRBJ2-5; no clear D gene. The germline V gene has CDR1 LNHDA and CDR2 SQIVND (reference sequence). The CDR3 extends over 12 amino acids. Trimming removed 6 bases at V and 1 base at J, with 6 bases between. The CDR3 here is CASRGLQETQYF. The CDR3 bases are TGTGCCAGTAGGGGCCTCCAAGAGACCCAGTACTTC.

The rearrangement uses TRBV4-1 and TRBJ1-3; TRBD1 aligns across 8 bases. This CDR3 spans 14 amino acids. The J segment lost 1 base and the V segment lost 6 bases, leaving 2 bases of the junction unmatched. Germline-derived CDR1 and CDR2 are MGHRA and YSYEKL. DNA of the CDR3: TGCGCCAGCAGGCAGGGGGCATCTGGAAACACCATATATTTT. The encoded protein is CASRQGASGNTIYF.

This chain connects TRBV19 to TRBJ1-2; 9 nucleotides match TRBD1. Germline V gene data show CDR1 as LNHDA and CDR2 as SQIVND (reference sequence). The CDR3 spans 14 residues. Trimming cost V 4 bases and J 4 bases; bases outside gene matches: 4. The CDR3, as DNA: TGTGCCAGTAGTAGGACAGGGGCCCCCTATGGCTACACCTTC. It encodes CASSRTGAPYGYTF.

The rearrangement uses TRBV15 and TRBJ2-2, with D perhaps TRBD1 (5 bases). The CDR3 contains 15 residues. Germline-derived CDR1 and CDR2 are LNHNV and YYDKDF (reference sequence). The V and J ends lost 4 bases and 0 bases respectively, with 9 bases between them. The CDR3 is CATSKGEANTGELFF. CDR3 DNA sequence: TGTGCCACCAGCAAAGGGGAAGCGAACACCGGGGAGCTGTTTTTT.

V and J are TRBV7-8 and TRBJ2-1; D is perhaps TRBD2 (5 bases). V shed 5 bases and J shed 12 bases, with 17 bases lying between them. CDR1 is SGHVS and CDR2 is FQNEAQ in the germline V gene. The CDR3 totals 13 residues. DNA for the CDR3: TGTGCCAGCAGCCTCCGACTGGGGAGTTGGCAGTTCTTC. Translation: CASSLRLGSWQFF.

CDR3 DNA sequence: TGTGCCAGCAGCTTCCCAGGCGAGAACACTGAAGCTTTCTTT. Amino acid sequence: CASSFPGENTEAFF. The chain carries TRBV25-1 and TRBJ1-1; D is uncertain. The V end was cut by 6 bases, the J end by 1 base, with 12 bases between. Germline values: CDR1 MGHDK, CDR2 SYGVNS. CDR3 length: 14 residues.

The V gene is TRBV30, the J gene TRBJ1-6; TRBD1 is a possible D gene (6 bases). Germline CDR1 and CDR2: GTSNPN and SVGIG (reference sequence). Between the trimmed V and J ends, which lost 2 bases and 6 bases, there was a span of 11 bases. The CDR3 loop spans 14 amino acids. The CDR3 loop is CAWSNRAGNSPLHF. In DNA, the CDR3 is TGTGCCTGGAGTAACAGGGCTGGTAATTCACCCCTCCACTTT.

As to this clone: Other DNA sequences in the sample encode the same CDR3. This sequence joins TRBV3-1 (or the pseudogene TRBV3-2) and TRBJ1-1, with no clear D. From germline, CDR1 is LGHDT and CDR2 YNNKEL (reference sequence). V lost 1 base, J lost 0 bases, and 6 bases lay in between. This CDR3 is built from 14 residues. This chain's CDR3 is CASSQGSVNTEAFF. For the CDR3, the DNA is TGTGCCAGCAGCCAAGGGAGTGTGAACACTGAAGCTTTCTTT.

This clone has only a few counts. The CDR3 DNA is TGCGCCAGCAGCCTCCGGGACAGGGAAGGGACTGAAGCTTTCTTT. Translated: CASSLRDREGTEAFF. The chain links TRBV4-1 to TRBJ1-1; 9 bases fit TRBD1. The CDR3 extends over 15 amino acids. V dropped 4 bases and J dropped 5; count of bases not matched to a gene: 8. Germline loops: CDR1 MGHRA, CDR2 YSYEKL.

This clone was picked up one time. The V and J genes are TRBV14 and TRBJ2-1; D possibly corresponds to TRBD2 (7 bases). The CDR3 is 15 residues long. The germline CDR1 and CDR2 sequences are SGHDN and FVKESK. Trimming cost V 2 bases and J 3 bases, with 11 bases left between them. Written as DNA, the CDR3 is TGTGCCAGCAGCCAAAGGGGGGGGCACTACAATGAGCAGTTCTTC. Protein: CASSQRGGHYNEQFF.

The rearrangement joins TRBV6-5 to TRBJ1-2; 9 nucleotides match TRBD1. The CDR3 is 14 amino acids. V lost 7 bases to trimming and J lost 4 bases; unmatched junction nucleotides: 7. Germline-derived CDR1 and CDR2 are MNHEY and SVGAGI. The DNA of the CDR3 is TGTGCCAGCATACGAACAGGGGGCTTCTATGGCTACACCTTC. It specifies CASIRTGGFYGYTF.

This clone was counted a single time. This chain joins TRBV7-9 and TRBJ2-6; D remains ambiguous. Trimming stripped 0 bases from V and 0 bases from J, with 3 bases between. This CDR3 has 15 amino acids. Germline CDR1 SEHNR, CDR2 FQNEAQ (reference sequence). For the CDR3, the DNA is TGTGCCAGCAGCTTAGCTAGCTCTGGGGCCAACGTCCTGACTTTC. As protein: CASSLASSGANVLTF. Based on the CDR3 plus reference TRBV7-9 and TRBJ2-6, the full variable domain is DTGVSQNPRHKITKRGQNVTFRCDPISEHNRLYWYRQTLGQGPEFLTYFQNEAQLEKSRLLSDRFSAERPKGSFSTLEIQRTEQGDSAMYLCASSLASSGANVLTFGAGSRLTVL.

The chain joins TRBV5-1 to TRBJ2-7; TRBD2 agrees at 12 bases. The V segment lost 0 bases and the J segment 1 base; nucleotides outside the gene matches: 5. The CDR3 is made up of 17 amino acids. CDR1 SGHRS and CDR2 YFSETQ come from the germline V gene. Written as DNA, the CDR3 is TGCGCCAGCAGCTTGGGACTAGCGGGGGCCTCTTCCTACGAGCAGTACTTC. Protein sequence: CASSLGLAGASSYEQYF. Combining the CDR3 with reference TRBV5-1 and TRBJ2-7 gives the whole variable domain KAGVTQTPRYLIKTRGQQVTLSCSPISGHRSVSWYQQTPGQGLQFLFEYFSETQRNKGNFPGRFSGRQFSNSRSEMNVSTLELGDSALYLCASSLGLAGASSYEQYFGPGTRLTVT.

The chain uses TRBV5-1 and TRBJ1-6; D perhaps matches TRBD1 (6 bases). Germline loops: CDR1 SGHRS, CDR2 YFSETQ. The V end lost 0 bases, the J end lost 6 bases, and 10 bases lay between the germline ends. This CDR3 is 15 amino acids long. CDR3 bases: TGCGCCAGCAGCTTGGATGGACAGACTAATTCACCCCTCCACTTT. It yields the protein CASSLDGQTNSPLHF.

The V gene is TRBV28, the J gene TRBJ1-1, with TRBD1 as a possible D gene (6 bases). The germline V gene has CDR1 MDHEN and CDR2 SYDVKM. The CDR3 has 16 residues. Trimming left V 3 bases short and J 0 bases short, with 14 bases between. The CDR3 protein is CASSFQIRGLNTEAFF. CDR3 nucleotide sequence: TGTGCCAGCAGTTTTCAAATCAGGGGATTGAACACTGAAGCTTTCTTT.